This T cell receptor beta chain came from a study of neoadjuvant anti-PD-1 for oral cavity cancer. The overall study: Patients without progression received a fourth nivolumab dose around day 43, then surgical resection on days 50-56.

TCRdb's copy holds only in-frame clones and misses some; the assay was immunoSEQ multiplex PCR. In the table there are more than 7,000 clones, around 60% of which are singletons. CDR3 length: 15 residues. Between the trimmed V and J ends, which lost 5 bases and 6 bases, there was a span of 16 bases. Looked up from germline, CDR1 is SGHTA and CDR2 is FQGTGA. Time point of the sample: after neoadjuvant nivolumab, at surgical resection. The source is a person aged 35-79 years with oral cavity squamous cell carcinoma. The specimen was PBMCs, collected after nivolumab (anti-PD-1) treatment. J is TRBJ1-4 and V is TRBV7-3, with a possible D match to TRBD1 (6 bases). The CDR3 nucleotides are TGTGCCAGCAGCAAGATGGGGGCGTTGGATGAAAAACTGTTTTTT. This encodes CASSKMGALDEKLFF.